This TCR beta chain derives from a study of T cell responses to AZD1222 COVID-19 vaccine. Whole-study context: Second doses were pooled across both intervals (about 4 or about 12 weeks).

The repertoire was sequenced with immunoSEQ multiplex PCR; TCRdb's copy has only in-frame clones and lacks some. This sample has about 140,000 clones, with about 90% found just once. This clone was seen a single time. The antigen is undetermined. With V trimmed by 4 bases and J by 3 bases, 4 bases remained unmatched. CDR1 and CDR2 from the germline V gene are SGHNT and YYREEE (reference sequence). CDR3 length equals 13 residues. The study's findings and limits: Most donors were white British and more were female, and clonal diversity was possibly underestimated. In all cases, repertoires were sampled only after the peak T cell response. Seropositive AZD1222 recipients at baseline numbered only five or six.

Sequences were derived from peripheral blood, sampled on day 0 of AZD1222 vaccination. The chain has TRBV5-4 and TRBJ2-7; 7 bases line up with TRBD1. The TCR was taken from an adult in good health. The CDR3 region is CASSAGTDYEQYF. The CDR3 coding sequence is TGTGCCAGCAGCGCCGGGACAGACTACGAGCAGTACTTC.